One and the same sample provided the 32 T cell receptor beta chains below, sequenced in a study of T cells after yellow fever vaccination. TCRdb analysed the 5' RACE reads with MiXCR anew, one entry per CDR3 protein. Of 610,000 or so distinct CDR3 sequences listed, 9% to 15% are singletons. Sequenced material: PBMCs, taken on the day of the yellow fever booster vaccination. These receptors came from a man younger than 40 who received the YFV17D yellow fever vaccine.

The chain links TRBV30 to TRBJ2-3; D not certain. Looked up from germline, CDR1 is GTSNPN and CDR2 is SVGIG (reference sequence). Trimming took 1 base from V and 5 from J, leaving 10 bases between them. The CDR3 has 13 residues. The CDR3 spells CAWSESSRDTQYF. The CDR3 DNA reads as TGTGCCTGGAGTGAATCTTCCCGAGATACGCAGTATTTT.

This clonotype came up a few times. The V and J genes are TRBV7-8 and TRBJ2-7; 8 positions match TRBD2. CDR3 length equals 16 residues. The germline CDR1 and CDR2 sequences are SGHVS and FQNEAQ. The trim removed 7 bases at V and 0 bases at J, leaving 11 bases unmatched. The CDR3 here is CASTLLAGGFSYEQYF. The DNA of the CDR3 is TGTGCCAGCACGCTCCTAGCGGGTGGCTTCTCCTACGAGCAGTACTTC. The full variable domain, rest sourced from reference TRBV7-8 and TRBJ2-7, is GAGVSQSPRYKVAKRGQDVALRCDPISGHVSLFWYQQALGQGPEFLTYFQNEAQLDKSGLPSDRFFAERPEGSVSTLKIQRTQQEDSAVYLCASTLLAGGFSYEQYFGPGTRLTVT.

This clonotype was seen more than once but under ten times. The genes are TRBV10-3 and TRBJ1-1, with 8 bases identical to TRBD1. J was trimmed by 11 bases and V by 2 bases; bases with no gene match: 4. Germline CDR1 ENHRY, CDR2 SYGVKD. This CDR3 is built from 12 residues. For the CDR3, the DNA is TGTGCCATCAGTGAGGGGACAGGTTTGGCTTTCTTT. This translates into CAISEGTGLAFF.

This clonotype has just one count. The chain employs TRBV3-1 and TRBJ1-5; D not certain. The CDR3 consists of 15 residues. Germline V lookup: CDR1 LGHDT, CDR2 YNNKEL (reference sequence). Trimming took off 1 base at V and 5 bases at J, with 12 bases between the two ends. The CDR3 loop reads CASSQGDRRYQPQHF. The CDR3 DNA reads TGTGCCAGCAGCCAAGGAGATAGGAGGTATCAGCCCCAGCATTTT.

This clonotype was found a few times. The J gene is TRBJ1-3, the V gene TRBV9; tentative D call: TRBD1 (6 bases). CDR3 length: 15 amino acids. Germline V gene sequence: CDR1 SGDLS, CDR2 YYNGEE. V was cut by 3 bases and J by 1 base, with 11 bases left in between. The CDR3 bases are TGTGCCAGCAGCGCAACCACAGGGTCTGGAAACACCATATATTTT. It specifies CASSATTGSGNTIYF.

The chain's CDR3 is CASSSRGWGNEQFF. CDR3 nucleotide sequence: TGTGCCAGCAGTTCTCGCGGGTGGGGCAATGAGCAGTTCTTC. This chain connects TRBV27 to TRBJ2-1; a possible D gene is TRBD2 (5 bases). Germline loops: CDR1 MNHEY, CDR2 SMNVEV (reference sequence). V lost 4 bases and J lost 6, with 13 bases in between. CDR3 length equals 14 residues.

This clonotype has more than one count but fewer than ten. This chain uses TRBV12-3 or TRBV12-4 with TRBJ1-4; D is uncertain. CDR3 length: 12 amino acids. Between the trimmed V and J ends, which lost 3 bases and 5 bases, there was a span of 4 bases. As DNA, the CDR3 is TGTGCCAGCAGTTTGGACAATGAAAAACTGTTTTTT. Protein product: CASSLDNEKLFF.

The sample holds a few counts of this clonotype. The CDR3 nucleotides are TGTGCCAGCAGTACCCAGGGGCGGGGGACCCAGTACTTC. It is translated as CASSTQGRGTQYF. The genes are TRBV6-1 and TRBJ2-5, with D perhaps matching TRBD1 or TRBD2 (6 bases each). The germline V gene encodes CDR1 MNHNS and CDR2 SASEGT. The ends were cut back, 5 bases at V and 7 bases at J, with 14 bases in the middle. The CDR3 has 13 residues.

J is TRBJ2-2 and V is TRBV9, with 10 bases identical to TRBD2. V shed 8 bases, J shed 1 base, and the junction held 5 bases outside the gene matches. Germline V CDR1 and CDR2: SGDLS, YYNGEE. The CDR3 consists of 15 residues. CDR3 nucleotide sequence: TGTGCCAGATCTACTAGCGGGGAGAACACCGGGGAGCTGTTTTTT. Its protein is CARSTSGENTGELFF. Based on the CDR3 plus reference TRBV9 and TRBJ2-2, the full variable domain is DSGVTQTPKHLITATGQRVTLRCSPRSGDLSVYWYQQSLDQGLQFLIQYYNGEERAKGNILERFSAQQFPDLHSELNLSSLELGDSALYFCARSTSGENTGELFFGEGSRLTVL.

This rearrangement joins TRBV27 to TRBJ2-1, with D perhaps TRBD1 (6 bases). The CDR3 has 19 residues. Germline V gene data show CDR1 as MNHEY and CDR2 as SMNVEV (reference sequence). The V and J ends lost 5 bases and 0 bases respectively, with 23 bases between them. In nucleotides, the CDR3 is TGTGCCAGCAGTCCGATCAGCCGGACAGAGGGGATCTCCTACAATGAGCAGTTCTTC. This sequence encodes CASSPISRTEGISYNEQFF.

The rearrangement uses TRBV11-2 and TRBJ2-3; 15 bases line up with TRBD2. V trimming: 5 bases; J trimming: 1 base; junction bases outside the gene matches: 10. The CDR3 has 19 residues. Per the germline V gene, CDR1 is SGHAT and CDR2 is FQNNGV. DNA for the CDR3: TGTGCCAGCAGCCCGGGACTAGCGGGAGGTTGGTGGGGCACAGATACGCAGTATTTT. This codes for CASSPGLAGGWWGTDTQYF. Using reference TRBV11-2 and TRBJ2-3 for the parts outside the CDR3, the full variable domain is EAGVAQSPRYKIIEKRQSVAFWCNPISGHATLYWYQQILGQGPKLLIQFQNNGVVDDSQLPKDRFSAERLKGVDSTLKIQPAKLEDSAVYLCASSPGLAGGWWGTDTQYFGPGTRLTVL.

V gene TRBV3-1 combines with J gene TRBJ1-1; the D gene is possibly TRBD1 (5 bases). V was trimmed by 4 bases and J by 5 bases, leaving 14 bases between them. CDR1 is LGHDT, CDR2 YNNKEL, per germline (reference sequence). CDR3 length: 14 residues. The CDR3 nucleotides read TGTGCCAGCAGCCCTGGACACAGGCTGACTGAAGCTTTCTTT. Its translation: CASSPGHRLTEAFF.

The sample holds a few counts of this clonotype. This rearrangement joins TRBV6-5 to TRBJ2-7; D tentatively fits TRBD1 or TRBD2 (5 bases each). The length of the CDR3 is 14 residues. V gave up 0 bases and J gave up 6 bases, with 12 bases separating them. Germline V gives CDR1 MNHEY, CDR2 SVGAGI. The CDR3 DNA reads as TGTGCCAGCAGTTACTCGACCGGGGCAGGCGAGCAGTACTTC. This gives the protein CASSYSTGAGEQYF.

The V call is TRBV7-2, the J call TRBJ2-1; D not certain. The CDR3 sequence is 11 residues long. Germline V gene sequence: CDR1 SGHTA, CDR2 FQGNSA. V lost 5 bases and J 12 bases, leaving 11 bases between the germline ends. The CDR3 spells CASSLQWGQFF. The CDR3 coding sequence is TGTGCCAGCAGCCTTCAATGGGGGCAGTTCTTC.

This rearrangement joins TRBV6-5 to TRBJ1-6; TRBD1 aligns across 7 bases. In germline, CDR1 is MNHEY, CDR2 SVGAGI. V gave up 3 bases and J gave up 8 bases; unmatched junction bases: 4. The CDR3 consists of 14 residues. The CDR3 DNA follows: TGTGCCAGCAGTTATAACAGGGGTTATTCACCCCTCCACTTT. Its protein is CASSYNRGYSPLHF.

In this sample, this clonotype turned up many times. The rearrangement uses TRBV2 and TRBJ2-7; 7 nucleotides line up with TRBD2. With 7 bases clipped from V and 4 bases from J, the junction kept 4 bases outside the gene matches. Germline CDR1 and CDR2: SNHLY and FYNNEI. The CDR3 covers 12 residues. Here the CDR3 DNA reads TGTGCCAGCAACGGGGGAGGGTACGAGCAGTACTTC. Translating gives CASNGGGYEQYF. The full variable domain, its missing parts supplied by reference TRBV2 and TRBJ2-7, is EPEVTQTPSHQVTQMGQEVILRCVPISNHLYFYWYRQILGQKVEFLVSFYNNEISEKSEIFDDQFSVERPDGSNFTLKIRSTKLEDSAMYFCASNGGGYEQYFGPGTRLTVT.

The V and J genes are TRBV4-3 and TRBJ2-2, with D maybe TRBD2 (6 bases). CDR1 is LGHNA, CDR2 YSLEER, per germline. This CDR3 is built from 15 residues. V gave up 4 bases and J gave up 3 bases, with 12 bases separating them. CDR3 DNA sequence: TGCGCCAGCAGCCGAGAGACTAGGGACACCGGGGAGCTGTTTTTT. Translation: CASSRETRDTGELFF.

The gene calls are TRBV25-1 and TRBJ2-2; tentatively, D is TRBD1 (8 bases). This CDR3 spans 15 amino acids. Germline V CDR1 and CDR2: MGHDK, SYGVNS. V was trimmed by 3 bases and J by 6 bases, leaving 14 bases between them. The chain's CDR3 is CASSDPQGGAGELFF. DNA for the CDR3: TGTGCCAGCAGTGATCCACAGGGGGGGGCCGGGGAGCTGTTTTTT.

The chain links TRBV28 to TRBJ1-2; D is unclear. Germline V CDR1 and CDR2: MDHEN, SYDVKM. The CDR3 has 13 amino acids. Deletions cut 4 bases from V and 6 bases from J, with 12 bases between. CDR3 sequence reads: CASSSPAGHGYTF. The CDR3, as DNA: TGTGCCAGCAGTTCACCAGCGGGTCATGGCTACACCTTC.

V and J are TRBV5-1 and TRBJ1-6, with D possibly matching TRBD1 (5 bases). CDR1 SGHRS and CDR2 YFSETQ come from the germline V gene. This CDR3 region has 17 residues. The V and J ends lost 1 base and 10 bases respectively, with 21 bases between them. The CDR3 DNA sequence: TGCGCCAGCAGCTTGATTAGCCTGGCAGGGTTAGGATCACCCCTCCACTTT. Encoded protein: CASSLISLAGLGSPLHF.

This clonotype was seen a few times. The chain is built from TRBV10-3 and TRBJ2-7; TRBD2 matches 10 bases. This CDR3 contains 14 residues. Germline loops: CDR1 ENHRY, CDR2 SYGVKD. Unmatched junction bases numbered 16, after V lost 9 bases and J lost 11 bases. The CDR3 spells CAITPSGSRRGEYF. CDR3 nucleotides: TGTGCCATAACCCCTAGCGGGAGCCGGCGGGGGGAGTACTTC.

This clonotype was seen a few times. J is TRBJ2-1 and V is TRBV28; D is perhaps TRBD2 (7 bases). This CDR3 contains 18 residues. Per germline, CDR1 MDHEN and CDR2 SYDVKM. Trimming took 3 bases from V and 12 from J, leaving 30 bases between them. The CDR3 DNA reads TGTGCCAGCAGTTTTGAGTATTTAGGAACACGGCGAGGGGGGGGGCAGTTCTTC. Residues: CASSFEYLGTRRGGGQFF.

The CDR3 coding sequence is TGTGCCTTACTAGTCGGTGAGACCCAGTACTTC. It specifies CALLVGETQYF. The V and J genes are TRBV10-3 and TRBJ2-5, with D possibly being TRBD2 (5 bases). CDR1 and CDR2 (germline): ENHRY, SYGVKD. V was shortened by 11 bases and J by 5 bases, with 12 bases between the two germline ends. This CDR3 region has 11 residues.

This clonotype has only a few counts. CDR3 region: CASSWGGDNEQFF. DNA of the CDR3: TGCGCCAGCAGCTGGGGGGGGGACAATGAGCAGTTCTTC. V gene TRBV5-1 combines with J gene TRBJ2-1; TRBD2 matches at 7 bases. Germline-derived CDR1 and CDR2 are SGHRS and YFSETQ. V was pared by 3 bases and J by 5 bases, with 2 bases of the junction left unmatched. There are 13 residues in the CDR3.

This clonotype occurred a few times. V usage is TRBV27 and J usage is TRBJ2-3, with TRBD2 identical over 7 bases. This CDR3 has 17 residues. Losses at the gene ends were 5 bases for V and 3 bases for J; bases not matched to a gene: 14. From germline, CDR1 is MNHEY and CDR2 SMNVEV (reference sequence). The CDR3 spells CASSARRGGRMTDTQYF. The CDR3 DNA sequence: TGTGCCAGCAGTGCCCGGAGGGGCGGGAGAATGACAGATACGCAGTATTTT.

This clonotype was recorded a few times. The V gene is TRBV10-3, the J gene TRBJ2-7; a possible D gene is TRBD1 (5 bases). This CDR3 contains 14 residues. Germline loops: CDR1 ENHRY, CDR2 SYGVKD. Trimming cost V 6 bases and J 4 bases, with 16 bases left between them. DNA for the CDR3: TGTGCCATCAGAACGACAGAGGAAAGGTACGAGCAGTACTTC. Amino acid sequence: CAIRTTEERYEQYF.

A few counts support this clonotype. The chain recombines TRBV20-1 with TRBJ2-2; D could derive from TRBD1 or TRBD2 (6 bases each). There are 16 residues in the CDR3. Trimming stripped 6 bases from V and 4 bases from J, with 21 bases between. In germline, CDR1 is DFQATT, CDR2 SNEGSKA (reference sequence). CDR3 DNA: TGCAGTGCCCCGGGCCGCCCCGGAGGGGGCACCGGGGAGCTGTTTTTT. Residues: CSAPGRPGGGTGELFF.

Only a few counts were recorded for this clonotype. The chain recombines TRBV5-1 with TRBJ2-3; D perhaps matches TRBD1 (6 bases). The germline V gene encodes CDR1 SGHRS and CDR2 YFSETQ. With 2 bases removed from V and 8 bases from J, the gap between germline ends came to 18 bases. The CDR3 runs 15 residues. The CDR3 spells CASSFRTVPEGTQYF. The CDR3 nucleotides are TGCGCCAGCAGCTTCCGGACAGTGCCAGAAGGTACGCAGTATTTT.

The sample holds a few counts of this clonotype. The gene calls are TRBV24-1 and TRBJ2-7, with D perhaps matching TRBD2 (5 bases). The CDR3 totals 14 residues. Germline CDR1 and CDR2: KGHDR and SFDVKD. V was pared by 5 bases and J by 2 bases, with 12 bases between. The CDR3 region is CATSVGIRAYEQYF. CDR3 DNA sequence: TGTGCCACCAGTGTCGGGATTCGGGCCTACGAGCAGTACTTC.

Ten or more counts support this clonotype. CDR3: CASSLGLSNQPQHF. The CDR3 DNA follows: TGTGCCAGCAGCTTGGGGCTTAGCAATCAGCCCCAGCATTTT. This sequence joins TRBV5-8 and TRBJ1-5; D gene uncertain. The V gene lost 0 bases and the J gene lost 0 bases, with 4 bases spanning the gap. This CDR3 spans 14 amino acids. Germline CDR1 is SGHTS and CDR2 is YDEGEE.

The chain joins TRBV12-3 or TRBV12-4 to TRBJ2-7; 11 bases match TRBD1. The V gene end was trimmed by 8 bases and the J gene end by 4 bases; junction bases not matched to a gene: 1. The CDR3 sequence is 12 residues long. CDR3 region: CASGTGGYEQYF. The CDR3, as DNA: TGTGCCAGCGGGACAGGGGGGTACGAGCAGTACTTC.

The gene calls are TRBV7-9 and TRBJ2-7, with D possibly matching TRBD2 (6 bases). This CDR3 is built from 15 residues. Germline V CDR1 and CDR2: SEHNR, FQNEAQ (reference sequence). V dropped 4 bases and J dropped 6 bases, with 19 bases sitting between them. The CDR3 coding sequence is TGTGCCAGCAGCTATATCGGGGGAGCTAGTGGCGAGCAGTACTTC. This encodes CASSYIGGASGEQYF.